A selection of T cell receptor beta chains follows, all from one sample in a study of shared clonotypes between healthy human individuals. Clones were sequenced by immunoSEQ multiplex PCR, and TCRdb holds only the in-frame ones, with some missing. Of hundreds of thousands of clones listed, roughly 98% are singletons. Sample: naive CD8+ T cells sorted from blood. The receptors derive from a man aged 25-40 years in good health. Both conserved end residues are part of each CDR3. A D gene is named only where the DNA matches it firmly. The size field is filled for only some rows; it gives once, few, many or a size class.

size	D	V	J	CDR3	DNA
NA	TRBD2	TRBV2	TRBJ2-1	CASSGTSGTNEQFF	TGTGCCAGCAGCGGGACTAGCGGGACTAATGAGCAGTTCTTC
NA	NA	TRBV15	TRBJ2-3	CATSTGQVIQDTQYF	TGTGCCACCAGCACCGGGCAGGTGATACAAGATACGCAGTATTTT
once	NA	TRBV5-1	TRBJ2-1	CASSLAGGPPSENEQFF	TGCGCCAGCAGCTTGGCCGGAGGGCCGCCCAGTGAGAATGAGCAGTTCTTC
NA	NA	TRBV5-4	TRBJ2-7	CASSLTGSYEQYF	TGTGCCAGCAGCTTAACAGGGAGCTACGAGCAGTACTTC
once	NA	TRBV11-3	TRBJ2-5	CASSPGYQETQYF	TGTGCCAGCAGCCCGGGGTACCAAGAGACCCAGTACTTC
NA	NA	TRBV6-5	TRBJ2-7	CASSYSFDRNSYEQYF	TGTGCCAGCAGTTACTCCTTCGACAGGAACTCCTACGAGCAGTACTTC
NA	TRBD1	TRBV29-1	TRBJ2-5	CSVVWVNRGQETQYF	TGCAGCGTTGTTTGGGTTAACAGGGGCCAAGAGACCCAGTACTTC
NA	TRBD2	TRBV27	TRBJ2-7	CASSSTSGTPNPYEQYF	TGTGCCAGCAGTTCAACTAGCGGGACCCCTAACCCCTACGAGCAGTACTTC
NA	NA	TRBV27	TRBJ2-3	CASSLVGVPDTQYF	TGTGCCAGCAGTTTAGTGGGGGTTCCAGATACGCAGTATTTT
NA	NA	TRBV4-3	TRBJ1-5	CASSQDDSQGNQPQHF	TGCGCCAGCAGCCAAGATGATTCCCAGGGTAATCAGCCCCAGCATTTT
NA	TRBD1	TRBV14	TRBJ2-1	CASSLLPGQGVNEQFF	TGTGCCAGCAGCCTCCTACCGGGACAGGGGGTCAATGAGCAGTTCTTC
NA	TRBD2	TRBV9	TRBJ2-1	CASSVGWTSGRDEQFF	TGTGCCAGCAGCGTAGGATGGACTAGCGGGAGGGACGAGCAGTTCTTC
NA	NA	TRBV7-9	TRBJ2-7	CASSLVTGYTYEQYF	TGTGCCAGCAGCTTGGTGACAGGATACACCTACGAGCAGTACTTC
NA	NA	TRBV2	TRBJ2-5	CASISGTEKRTQYF	TGTGCCAGCATAAGCGGGACAGAGAAGAGAACCCAGTACTTC
NA	TRBD2	TRBV30	TRBJ2-5	CAWDEIAGFETQYF	TGTGCCTGGGACGAGATAGCGGGATTTGAGACCCAGTACTTC
NA	NA	TRBV5-1	TRBJ1-1	CASSPGLSVEAFF	TGCGCCAGCAGCCCGGGACTCTCCGTTGAAGCTTTCTTT
NA	TRBD2	TRBV27	TRBJ2-7	CASSPYLAGESYEQYF	TGTGCCAGCAGTCCATATCTAGCGGGAGAATCCTACGAGCAGTACTTC
NA	TRBD1	TRBV7-8	TRBJ2-5	CASSGTERQGVQETQYF	TGTGCCAGCAGCGGGACAGAGAGACAGGGGGTACAAGAGACCCAGTACTTC
NA	TRBD1	TRBV29-1	TRBJ2-7	CSGTGPQTYEQYF	TGCAGCGGGACAGGGCCGCAGACCTACGAGCAGTACTTC
NA	NA	TRBV27	TRBJ1-1	CASGTGTEAFF	TGTGCCAGCGGGACCGGAACTGAAGCTTTCTTT
NA	NA	TRBV28	TRBJ2-2	CASSKTGPHTGELFF	TGTGCCAGCAGTAAAACCGGGCCTCACACCGGGGAGCTGTTTTTT
NA	TRBD2	TRBV29-1	TRBJ2-1	CSVEKSSGRIINEQFF	TGCAGCGTTGAAAAGAGTAGCGGGAGGATCATCAATGAGCAGTTCTTC
NA	NA	TRBV10-3	TRBJ1-1	CAISAQGRETEAFF	TGTGCCATCAGTGCGCAGGGGCGGGAAACTGAAGCTTTCTTT
NA	NA	TRBV18	TRBJ2-5	CASSQETQYF	TGTGCCAGCTCCCAGGAGACCCAGTACTTC
NA	NA	TRBV6-1	TRBJ2-3	CASSEWGADTQYF	TGTGCCAGCAGTGAATGGGGAGCAGATACGCAGTATTTT
NA	NA	TRBV27	TRBJ2-3	CASTPGGGLREPDTQYF	TGTGCCAGCACCCCCGGGGGCGGACTGCGCGAGCCAGATACGCAGTATTTT
NA	NA	TRBV2	TRBJ1-3	CASSGKITGTRNTIYF	TGTGCCAGCAGTGGGAAGATTACGGGGACCAGAAACACCATATATTTT
NA	NA	TRBV29-1	TRBJ2-7	CSVLSWQGEQYF	TGCAGCGTTTTGTCTTGGCAAGGCGAGCAGTACTTC
NA	NA	TRBV7-8	TRBJ2-5	CASSTRGGLQETQYF	TGTGCCAGCAGCACCCGAGGGGGGCTCCAAGAGACCCAGTACTTC
NA	NA	TRBV29-1	TRBJ1-3	CSVVAATSGNTIYF	TGCAGCGTTGTGGCCGCCACCTCTGGAAACACCATATATTTT
NA	TRBD2	TRBV9	TRBJ2-7	CASSFHRLATYEQYF	TGTGCCAGCAGCTTCCACAGACTAGCGACCTACGAGCAGTACTTC
NA	NA	TRBV4-1	TRBJ2-3	CASSQAGPPNADTQYF	TGCGCCAGCAGCCAAGCAGGTCCCCCTAACGCAGATACGCAGTATTTT
NA	NA	TRBV7-8	TRBJ1-1	CASSLGTGLGTEAFF	TGTGCCAGCAGCCTAGGTACAGGCTTGGGCACTGAAGCTTTCTTT
NA	NA	TRBV11-2	TRBJ2-5	CASSLDLNPQETQYF	TGTGCCAGCAGCTTAGATTTGAACCCTCAAGAGACCCAGTACTTC
NA	TRBD1	TRBV11-3	TRBJ2-1	CASSSRQGANNEQFF	TGTGCCAGCAGCTCCAGACAGGGGGCTAACAATGAGCAGTTCTTC
NA	TRBD1	TRBV11-1	TRBJ1-1	CASSYQGAEAFF	TGTGCCAGCAGTTACCAGGGGGCTGAAGCTTTCTTT
NA	TRBD2	TRBV7-9	TRBJ2-7	CASIGLAGVEQYF	TGTGCCAGCATCGGACTAGCGGGAGTCGAGCAGTACTTC
NA	TRBD2	TRBV28	TRBJ2-7	CASSWFLAERGEQYF	TGTGCCAGCAGTTGGTTCCTAGCGGAGAGAGGCGAGCAGTACTTC
NA	NA	TRBV9	TRBJ1-2	CASSVEGHGDYGYTF	TGTGCCAGCAGCGTAGAAGGACACGGGGACTATGGCTACACCTTC
NA	NA	TRBV11-2	TRBJ2-3	CASSLVGGTDTQYF	TGTGCCAGCAGCTTAGTTGGGGGTACAGATACGCAGTATTTT
NA	NA	TRBV2	TRBJ2-5	CADVTSQETQYF	TGTGCCGACGTGACTAGCCAAGAGACCCAGTACTTC
NA	NA	TRBV18	TRBJ2-2	CASSPAQGVDGELFF	TGTGCCAGCTCACCGGCCCAGGGAGTGGACGGGGAGCTGTTTTTT
NA	NA	TRBV14	TRBJ2-7	CASSQGTPPYEQYF	TGTGCCAGCAGCCAAGGAACACCTCCCTACGAGCAGTACTTC
NA	NA	TRBV7-9	TRBJ1-1	CASSPVLGTTMNTEAFF	TGTGCCAGCAGCCCTGTATTGGGGACGACCATGAACACTGAAGCTTTCTTT
NA	TRBD1	TRBV7-8	TRBJ1-1	CASSLIGRDRESNTEAFF	TGTGCCAGCAGCTTAATAGGTCGGGACAGGGAATCGAACACTGAAGCTTTCTTT
NA	TRBD2	TRBV9	TRBJ2-3	CASTFGAGETDTQYF	TGTGCCAGCACCTTTGGGGCGGGAGAAACAGATACGCAGTATTTT
NA	NA	TRBV7-9	TRBJ1-5	CASSLVSAGVSQPQHF	TGTGCCAGCAGCTTAGTTTCGGCAGGGGTCTCGCAGCCCCAGCATTTT
once	TRBD1	TRBV28	TRBJ2-1	CASRATGTVWFNEQFF	TGTGCCAGCAGAGCGACAGGGACAGTTTGGTTTAATGAGCAGTTCTTC
NA	NA	TRBV7-9	TRBJ2-2	CASSFTGDTGELFF	TGTGCCAGCAGCTTCACGGGGGACACCGGGGAGCTGTTTTTT
NA	NA	TRBV7-9	TRBJ2-7	CASSLGWTAGGEQYF	TGTGCCAGCAGCTTAGGGTGGACGGCGGGTGGCGAGCAGTACTTC
NA	NA	TRBV11-2	TRBJ2-7	CASSSLDGGAPVF	TGTGCCAGCAGCTCCTTGGATGGGGGGGCGCCGGTCTTC
NA	NA	TRBV6-5	TRBJ1-1	CASGPMGPGTEAFF	TGTGCCAGCGGCCCTATGGGCCCGGGCACTGAAGCTTTCTTT